Shown below are 11 T cell receptor beta chains from a single sample sequenced in a study of T cells after posttransplantation cyclophosphamide. Methotrexate plus calcineurin inhibitor accompanied controls' myeloablative marrow transplants; sampling was 1 year later. The repertoire was sequenced with immunoSEQ multiplex PCR; TCRdb's copy has only in-frame clones and lacks some. This table holds about 9,900 clones, over 75% found once. Sample: PBMCs, taken after an allogeneic stem cell transplant with a calcineurin inhibitor and methotrexate. Source of these receptors: a young adult male patient who received an allogeneic stem cell transplant from an unrelated donor, was CMV-positive, and had no GVHD. Some T cells may be the graft donor's.

The chain employs TRBV4-3 and TRBJ2-7, with 9 bases aligning to TRBD1. This CDR3 comprises 15 residues. Germline V lookup: CDR1 LGHNA, CDR2 YSLEER. With V trimmed by 2 bases and J by 6 bases, 8 bases remained unmatched. CDR3 residues: CASSQRATGGSEQYV. DNA of the CDR3: TGCGCCAGCAGCCAAAGAGCGACAGGGGGTTCCGAGCAGTACGTC.

A remark on this clone: A far bigger clonotype differs at one base, so this is likely a read error. Other DNA sequences in the same sample also yield this CDR3. The V call is TRBV6-1, the J call TRBJ2-1; the D gene is possibly TRBD2 (6 bases). With 5 bases removed from V and 10 bases from J, the gap between germline ends came to 15 bases. The CDR3 consists of 13 residues. Germline-derived CDR1 and CDR2 are MNHNS and SASEGT. The CDR3, as DNA: TGTGCCAGCAGTCACGACCTGGAGGGGGAGCAGTTCTTC. Protein product: CASSHDLEGEQFF.

This clone has just a few counts. J is TRBJ2-2 and V is TRBV19, with a tentative D call TRBD2 (6 bases). The V gene's germline CDR1 is LNHDA and CDR2 SQIVND (reference sequence). Trimming cost V 6 bases and J 1 base, with 15 bases left between them. The CDR3 is made up of 16 amino acids. The CDR3 nucleotides read TGTGCCAGTAGCAGGAGGGGCCGAGGGAACACCGGGGAGCTGTTTTTT. Protein sequence: CASSRRGRGNTGELFF.

This clone was counted between two and nine times. V usage is TRBV7-2 and J usage is TRBJ2-1; TRBD2 matches at 10 bases. This CDR3 is 15 amino acids long. Germline CDR1 reads SGHTA; CDR2 reads FQGNSA. V was clipped by 4 bases and J by 4 bases; unmatched bases: 4. The CDR3 nucleotides read TGTGCCAGCAGCTCGACTAGCGGGCAATACAATGAGCAGTTCTTC. Translation gives CASSSTSGQYNEQFF.

V and J are TRBV6-5 and TRBJ1-5, with TRBD1 identical over 7 bases. Germline loops: CDR1 MNHEY, CDR2 SVGAGI. CDR3 size: 15 residues. After removal of 7 bases from V and 3 bases from J, the junction contained 9 bases not matched to a gene. The CDR3 reads CASKFSTGTNQPQHF. CDR3 DNA sequence: TGTGCCAGCAAATTCTCGACAGGGACCAATCAGCCCCAGCATTTT.

The sample holds one count of this clone. V is TRBV9 and J is TRBJ2-1; 8 nucleotides line up with TRBD2. This CDR3 is built from 15 residues. Germline CDR1 is SGDLS and CDR2 is YYNGEE. V lost 6 bases and J lost 5; bases outside the gene matches: 10. In DNA form, the CDR3 reads TGTGCCAGCACCGTCGGGGGGGACTACAACAATGAGCAGTTCTTC. Its protein product is CASTVGGDYNNEQFF.

The chain uses TRBV4-1 and TRBJ2-2; 8 bases agree with TRBD1. The V and J ends lost 4 bases and 6 bases, in that order; junction bases with no gene match: 7. Germline-derived CDR1 and CDR2 are MGHRA and YSYEKL. The length of the CDR3 is 15 residues. The CDR3 DNA reads as TGCGCCAGCAGCCGGGGACAGGTTGGGGCCGGGGAGCTGTTTTTT. Translating gives CASSRGQVGAGELFF.

DNA for the CDR3: TGTGCCAGCAGCTTGATCCTCCTAGGCGGGAAAATGAGTGAGCAGTTCTTC. Its protein is CASSLILLGGKMSEQFF. The chain combines TRBV5-6 with TRBJ2-1, with a possible D match to TRBD2 (6 bases). The CDR3 has 17 amino acids. V was cut by 1 base and J by 9 bases, with 23 bases left in between. In germline, CDR1 is SGHDT, CDR2 YYEEEE. The entire variable domain, with the rest obtained from reference TRBV5-6 and TRBJ2-1, is as follows: DAGVTQSPTHLIKTRGQQVTLRCSPKSGHDTVSWYQQALGQGPQFIFQYYEEEERQRGNFPDRFSGHQFPNYSSELNVNALLLGDSALYLCASSLILLGGKMSEQFFGPGTRLTVL.

The chain employs TRBV6-5 and TRBJ1-2; D perhaps matches TRBD1 (5 bases). V lost 4 bases to trimming and J lost 8 bases, with 11 bases between them. Germline V gives CDR1 MNHEY, CDR2 SVGAGI. This CDR3 comprises 12 residues. The CDR3, as DNA: TGTGCCAGCAGTTCAGGGATGTTCGGCTACACCTTC. It translates to CASSSGMFGYTF.

The chain has TRBV27 and TRBJ2-1; 7 bases match TRBD2. With 0 bases clipped from V and 9 bases from J, the junction kept 8 bases outside the gene matches. Looked up from germline, CDR1 is MNHEY and CDR2 is SMNVEV (reference sequence). This CDR3 is built from 15 residues. The DNA of the CDR3 is TGTGCCAGCAGTTTATCGGTGGGAGGGCCAGGTGAGCAGTTCTTC. Its protein product is CASSLSVGGPGEQFF.

V and J are TRBV7-6 and TRBJ1-6; TRBD1 matches 12 bases. CDR3 length equals 14 residues. Germline-derived CDR1 and CDR2 are SGHVS and FNYEAQ. J lost 9 bases, V lost 5 bases, and 2 bases had no gene match. CDR3 DNA sequence: TGTGCCAGCAGCATGGGACAGGGGGCTTCACCCCTCCACTTT. It translates to CASSMGQGASPLHF.